A single sample is the source of the 13 T cell receptor beta chains below, sequenced in a study of CD8 T cells in Susac syndrome. When the RNA was reverse transcribed, random hexamers were used with an input of roughly 0.45 to 1 ug. Each CDR3 protein gets one entry after TCRdb re-called the immunoSEQ multiplex PCR reads with MiXCR. This table has hundreds of thousands of distinct CDR3 sequences, over 75% appearing once. The sequenced sample was CD8+ T cells from PBMCs. Every receptor here comes from a human donor with multiple sclerosis.

This rearrangement joins TRBV9 to TRBJ2-4; 9 bases are a match to TRBD1. The CDR3 extends over 15 amino acids. The germline gives CDR1 SGDLS, CDR2 YYNGEE. J was trimmed by 8 bases and V by 0 bases; bases with no gene match: 6. DNA for the CDR3: TGTGCCAGCAGCGTAGAGGGACAGGGTAGAGACATTCAGTACTTC. It specifies CASSVEGQGRDIQYF.

The CDR3 bases are TGTGCCAGCAGCTTAGATTTGGCGGGAGTCGCAGATACGCAGTATTTT. It translates to CASSLDLAGVADTQYF. V gene TRBV7-6 combines with J gene TRBJ2-3; 7 positions agree with TRBD2. The CDR3 is 16 amino acids. With 1 base clipped from V and 4 bases from J, the junction kept 8 bases outside the gene matches. CDR1 SGHVS and CDR2 FNYEAQ come from the germline V gene.

The chain has TRBV20-1 and TRBJ2-2, with TRBD1 matching 8 bases. Germline V gene data show CDR1 as DFQATT and CDR2 as SNEGSKA (reference sequence). Trimming at V came to 5 bases and at J to 2 bases, leaving 7 bases not matched to a gene. The CDR3 loop spans 15 amino acids. In nucleotides, the CDR3 is TGCAGTGCTCTTACAGGGGGACTTAACACCGGGGAGCTGTTTTTT. Its translation is CSALTGGLNTGELFF.

This CDR3 is CASSIAGRSNQPQHF. The CDR3, as DNA: TGTGCCAGTAGTATCGCAGGCCGTAGCAATCAGCCCCAGCATTTT. The chain joins TRBV19 to TRBJ1-5; D not certain. Germline V gene data show CDR1 as LNHDA and CDR2 as SQIVND (reference sequence). V gave up 3 bases and J gave up 0 bases, with 9 bases separating them. The CDR3 is 15 residues long.

J is TRBJ1-1 and V is TRBV2; 8 nucleotides align to TRBD1. CDR3 length: 15 amino acids. The ends lost 4 bases at V and 1 base at J; junction bases unmatched: 5. CDR1 is SNHLY and CDR2 is FYNNEI in the germline V gene. CDR3 DNA sequence: TGTGCCAGCAGTGTACCCGGGACAGGGAACACTGAAGCTTTCTTT. Its protein is CASSVPGTGNTEAFF.

This chain uses TRBV2 with TRBJ2-1, with 10 bases identical to TRBD1. V lost 0 bases to trimming and J lost 3 bases; unmatched junction nucleotides: 2. This CDR3 spans 16 amino acids. CDR1 is SNHLY, CDR2 FYNNEI, per germline. The CDR3 sequence is CASSEATGGYYNEQFF. The CDR3 DNA follows: TGTGCCAGCAGTGAAGCGACAGGGGGCTACTACAATGAGCAGTTCTTC.

The V and J genes are TRBV7-9 and TRBJ2-7, with 7 bases lining up with TRBD2. The CDR3 covers 16 residues. J gave up 2 bases and V 5 bases, and 12 bases lay outside the gene matches. Per germline, CDR1 SEHNR and CDR2 FQNEAQ (reference sequence). The CDR3 DNA follows: TGTGCCAGCAGCCCACCTATAGGTCTAGCGGCCTACGAGCAGTACTTC. Translated, it gives CASSPPIGLAAYEQYF.

The J gene is TRBJ2-2, the V gene TRBV7-2; tentatively, D is TRBD2 (6 bases). With 0 bases removed from V and 4 bases from J, the gap between germline ends came to 12 bases. The germline V gene encodes CDR1 SGHTA and CDR2 FQGNSA. CDR3 length equals 16 residues. The CDR3 sequence is CASSLARGIATGELFF. CDR3 coding DNA: TGTGCCAGCAGCTTAGCTCGGGGGATCGCCACCGGGGAGCTGTTTTTT.

This clonotype occurred a few times. The chain combines TRBV6-2 or TRBV6-3 with TRBJ2-6; D is unclear. The CDR3 covers 14 residues. The V end was cut by 0 bases, the J end by 3 bases, with 3 bases between. Germline V gene sequence: CDR1 MNHEY, CDR2 SVGEGT. The DNA for the CDR3 is TGTGCCAGCAGTTACTCGATTGGGGCCAACGTCCTGACTTTC. This translates into CASSYSIGANVLTF.

The chain recombines TRBV9 with TRBJ2-3, with TRBD1 identical over 8 bases. The CDR3 length is 15 residues. Germline CDR1 SGDLS, CDR2 YYNGEE. Unmatched junction bases numbered 9, after V lost 6 bases and J lost 3 bases. The DNA of the CDR3 is TGTGCCAGCACCCAGCAGGGGGCAGGTACAGATACGCAGTATTTT. Amino acids: CASTQQGAGTDTQYF.

This clonotype was detected once. CDR3 sequence (DNA): TGTGCCAGTAGTATACTATACAATGAGCAGTTCTTC. This codes for CASSILYNEQFF. The chain recombines TRBV19 with TRBJ2-1; D is ambiguous. Between the trimmed V and J ends, which lost 2 bases and 4 bases, there was a span of 3 bases. CDR1 and CDR2 (germline): LNHDA, SQIVND (reference sequence). The CDR3 loop spans 12 amino acids. Variable domain in full (rest from reference TRBV19 and TRBJ2-1): DGGITQSPKYLFRKEGQNVTLSCEQNLNHDAMYWYRQDPGQGLRLIYYSQIVNDFQKGDIAEGYSVSREKKESFPLTVTSAQKNPTAFYLCASSILYNEQFFGPGTRLTVL.

This chain joins TRBV30 and TRBJ2-1; 8 nucleotides agree with TRBD2. The CDR3 runs 16 residues. The V and J ends lost 0 bases and 7 bases, in that order; junction bases with no gene match: 11. Germline CDR1 GTSNPN, CDR2 SVGIG (reference sequence). The DNA for the CDR3 is TGTGCCTGGAGTGTACTTTTAGGGACTAGGGGTAATGAGCAGTTCTTC. Protein sequence: CAWSVLLGTRGNEQFF. The full variable domain, rest sourced from reference TRBV30 and TRBJ2-1, is SQTIHQWPATLVQPVGSPLSLECTVEGTSNPNLYWYRQAAGRGLQLLFYSVGIGQISSEVPQNLSASRPQDRQFILSSKKLLLSDSGFYLCAWSVLLGTRGNEQFFGPGTRLTVL.

V usage is TRBV7-9 and J usage is TRBJ1-6; 7 nucleotides line up with TRBD1. After removal of 4 bases from V and 9 bases from J, the junction contained 6 bases not matched to a gene. From germline, CDR1 is SEHNR and CDR2 FQNEAQ (reference sequence). The CDR3 consists of 14 residues. The CDR3 is CASSYATGASPLHF. The DNA of the CDR3 is TGTGCCAGCAGCTACGCAACAGGGGCTTCACCCCTCCACTTT. Full variable domain (remainder filled in from reference TRBV7-9 and TRBJ1-6): DTGVSQNPRHKITKRGQNVTFRCDPISEHNRLYWYRQTLGQGPEFLTYFQNEAQLEKSRLLSDRFSAERPKGSFSTLEIQRTEQGDSAMYLCASSYATGASPLHFGNGTRLTVT.